The sequence of this TCR beta chain was determined in a study of human T cells and chemical hapten exposure. Whole-study context: The use of 2% DPC on approximately 2 cm by approximately 2 cm of upper inner arm skin constituted sensitization. Whole-study findings and limits: While controls formed fewer of them, expanded TCRs formed significantly more large CDR3 similarity clusters.

The study's library attached unique molecular identifiers to single cDNA molecules. Using its own MiXCR run on the RACE reads, TCRdb lists one record per CDR3 protein. Of roughly 250,000 distinct CDR3 sequences listed, approximately 8.6% were seen once; the top ten hold approximately 2.2%. This clonotype was counted a few times. Its specificity is not known. Stated time point: pre-sensitization, week 0. Specified treatment: therapeutic diphenylcyclopropenone sensitization with weekly scalp DPC. CDR3 length equals 15 residues. J gave up 7 bases and V 7 bases, and 10 bases lay outside the gene matches. Looked up from germline, CDR1 is MNHEY and CDR2 is SVGAGI.

The TCR comes from a woman aged 35 to 49 with alopecia areata. Some clones in this sample may be carry-over from other donors' samples. The chain has TRBV6-5 and TRBJ1-4, with TRBD1 matching 9 bases. Sequences were derived from whole blood, sampled in connection with sensitization to the hapten diphenylcyclopropenone (DPC). DNA of the CDR3: TGTGCCAGCACTACCTCGGGACAGGGTCCTGAAAAACTGTTTTTT. Translation: CASTTSGQGPEKLFF.